Listed here are 5 T cell receptor beta chains from one sample, sequenced in a study of PD-1 blockade in classical Hodgkin lymphoma. Using immunoSEQ multiplex PCR, the repertoire was profiled, and TCRdb retains in-frame clones only, with some absent. The repertoire holds 80,000 to 100,000 clones, about four fifths seen once, with under 20% in the top ten. Brentuximab vedotin exposure varied among the patients, all of whom had relapsed after autologous stem cell transplantation. The material sequenced was peripheral blood mononuclear cells (PBMCs), taken before the second cycle of nivolumab. The receptors derive from a human donor with classical Hodgkin lymphoma.

The V call is TRBV7-2, the J call TRBJ2-3; 16 nucleotides match TRBD2. The CDR3 spans 15 residues. The junction had 2 bases not matched to a gene; V was cut back by 5 bases and J by 6 bases. In germline, CDR1 is SGHTA, CDR2 FQGNSA. This chain's CDR3 is CASSGTSGRVDTQYF. The CDR3 nucleotides read TGTGCCAGCAGCGGGACTAGCGGGAGGGTCGATACGCAGTATTTT.

The chain links TRBV4-2 to TRBJ1-2; no clear D. The germline V gene has CDR1 LGHNA and CDR2 YNFKEQ. The CDR3 length is 14 residues. The V gene lost 1 base and the J gene lost 7 bases, with 13 bases spanning the gap. CDR3 sequence (DNA): TGTGCCAGCAGCCAAGGCCGAGGTGGAGGTGGCTACACCTTC. Amino acid sequence: CASSQGRGGGGYTF.

This clone has only a few counts. The CDR3 protein is CASSLAQGPNIQYF. CDR3 bases: TGTGCCAGCAGCTTAGCCCAGGGACCAAACATTCAGTACTTC. The rearrangement joins TRBV7-2 to TRBJ2-4; D may correspond to TRBD1 or TRBD2 (5 bases each). Germline lookup yields CDR1 SGHTA and CDR2 FQGNSA. Trimming left V 0 bases short and J 6 bases short, with 9 bases between. The CDR3 length is 14 residues.

Comments on this clone: Mismatch with germline at one junction end may stem from a read error. The rearrangement joins TRBV29-1 to TRBJ1-2; 8 bases map to TRBD1. Germline values: CDR1 SQVTM, CDR2 ANQGSEA. This CDR3 is 15 amino acids long. In DNA form, the CDR3 reads TGCAGCGTTTGGGCCTTGGGACAGGCCAACTGTGGCTACACCTTC. Amino acids: CSVWALGQANCGYTF.

The V gene is TRBV6-1, the J gene TRBJ1-1; no firm D call. Germline V gene sequence: CDR1 MNHNS, CDR2 SASEGT. The CDR3 covers 11 residues. The ends were cut back, 7 bases at V and 4 bases at J, with 7 bases in the middle. CDR3 sequence (DNA): TGTGCCAGCACCCTAATCACTGAAGCTTTCTTT. It translates to CASTLITEAFF.